This T cell receptor beta chain was identified in a study of blood T cell repertoires in COVID-19. Study context: The United States, Italy and Spain supplied acute and convalescent COVID-19 samples. PBMCs, B-cell-depleted T cells, or T cells provided the cDNA or gDNA that made up the material.

Trimming removed 4 bases from V and 6 bases from J; junction bases left unmatched: 5. The V gene's germline CDR1 is MGHRA and CDR2 YSYEKL. The CDR3 spans 15 residues. Study processing details: Reference gene primers were amplified, and this amplification served to estimate nucleated cell counts. Clones were read by immunoSEQ multiplex PCR, and TCRdb kept only the in-frame ones, dropping some. V, J and clone size were drawn from that table, and D and trimming were deduced from the DNA. Here the sample spans roughly 100,000 clones, about 80% being singletons. The sample was peripheral blood. The chain carries TRBV4-1 and TRBJ2-1; TRBD2 agrees at 11 bases. This receptor was identified in a human donor in a cohort sampled during active COVID-19. CDR3 bases: TGCGCCAGCAGCCCTCCTAGCGGGGGGACCAATGAGCAGTTCTTC. It translates to CASSPPSGGTNEQFF.